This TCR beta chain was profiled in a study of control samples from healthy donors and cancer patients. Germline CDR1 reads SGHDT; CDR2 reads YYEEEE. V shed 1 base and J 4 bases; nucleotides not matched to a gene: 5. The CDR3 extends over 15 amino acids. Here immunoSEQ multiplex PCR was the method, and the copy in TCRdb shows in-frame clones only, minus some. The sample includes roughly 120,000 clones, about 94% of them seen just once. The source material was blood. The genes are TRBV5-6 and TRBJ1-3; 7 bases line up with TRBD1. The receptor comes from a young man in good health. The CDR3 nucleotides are TGTGCCAGCAGCTTGCGGCAGGGGGTAGGAAACACCATATATTTT. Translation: CASSLRQGVGNTIYF. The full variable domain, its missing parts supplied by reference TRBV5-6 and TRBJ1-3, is DAGVTQSPTHLIKTRGQQVTLRCSPKSGHDTVSWYQQALGQGPQFIFQYYEEEERQRGNFPDRFSGHQFPNYSSELNVNALLLGDSALYLCASSLRQGVGNTIYFGEGSWLTVV.